A single sample gave rise to the 22 T cell receptor beta chains below, sequenced in a study of CD8+ T cells in alopecia areata. As the sequencing template, cDNA was produced by extracting RNA and reverse transcribing it. Repertoires were generated with immunoSEQ multiplex PCR, while TCRdb's copy carries only in-frame clones and drops some. The sample includes over 150,000 clones, approximately 56% seen only once; the top ten take 0.65% to 0.7%. Described treatment: oral pan-JAK inhibitor, 5-10 mg twice daily. Sequencing was performed on CD4+ T cells sorted from blood, taken at week 4, from a patient treated with tofacitinib. The receptors stem from a human donor with alopecia areata.

In this sample, this clone turned up a few times. The rearrangement uses TRBV20-1 and TRBJ2-1, with D perhaps assigned TRBD1 or TRBD2 (6 bases each). The germline V gene encodes CDR1 DFQATT and CDR2 SNEGSKA (reference sequence). CDR3 size: 11 residues. CDR3 coding DNA: TGCAGCCATGTTCGGGGGCGTGAGCAGTTCTTC. Amino acid sequence: CSHVRGREQFF.

The chain has TRBV2 and TRBJ2-5, with 9 bases lining up with TRBD1. The V and J ends lost 10 bases and 4 bases, in that order; junction bases with no gene match: 10. Germline assignment: CDR1 SNHLY and CDR2 FYNNEI. The CDR3 sequence is 14 residues long. The CDR3 loop reads CATQGDRDRETQYF. In DNA form, the CDR3 reads TGTGCCACCCAGGGGGACAGGGACCGAGAGACCCAGTACTTC.

This chain joins TRBV29-1 and TRBJ2-7; the D gene is possibly TRBD2 (6 bases). This CDR3 has 15 residues. Germline-derived CDR1 and CDR2 are SQVTM and ANQGSEA. The V end lost 4 bases, the J end lost 4 bases, and 20 bases lay between the germline ends. The CDR3 DNA sequence: TGCAGCGTTGTAGGCTTTGCGGACGGGGGTTACGAGCAGTACTTC. Translated, it gives CSVVGFADGGYEQYF.

This chain connects TRBV29-1 to TRBJ2-5; D not certain. Trimming left V 6 bases short and J 4 bases short, with 6 bases between. Germline lookup yields CDR1 SQVTM and CDR2 ANQGSEA. The CDR3 is made up of 10 amino acids. The CDR3 here is CSVAIETQYF. The CDR3 nucleotides are TGCAGCGTGGCCATAGAGACCCAGTACTTC. The full variable domain, its missing parts supplied by reference TRBV29-1 and TRBJ2-5, is SAVISQKPSRDICQRGTSLTIQCQVDSQVTMMFWYRQQPGQSLTLIATANQGSEATYESGFVIDKFPISRPNLTFSTLTVSNMSPEDSSIYLCSVAIETQYFGPGTRLLVL.

The V call is TRBV30, the J call TRBJ1-5; possible D gene TRBD1, 6 bases. This CDR3 is built from 11 residues. V gave up 5 bases and J gave up 11 bases, with 13 bases separating them. From germline, CDR1 is GTSNPN and CDR2 SVGIG (reference sequence). CDR3 coding DNA: TGTGCCTGGGACACAGGGAGCGCCCAGCATTTT. Amino acids: CAWDTGSAQHF. Variable domain in full (rest from reference TRBV30 and TRBJ1-5): SQTIHQWPATLVQPVGSPLSLECTVEGTSNPNLYWYRQAAGRGLQLLFYSVGIGQISSEVPQNLSASRPQDRQFILSSKKLLLSDSGFYLCAWDTGSAQHFGDGTRLSIL.

V gene TRBV19 combines with J gene TRBJ1-5, with TRBD1 as a possible D gene (5 bases). The CDR3 consists of 14 residues. Per germline, CDR1 LNHDA and CDR2 SQIVND (reference sequence). Deletions cut 5 bases from V and 4 bases from J, with 12 bases between. CDR3 in amino acids: CASSGGLPNQPQHF. The CDR3 bases are TGTGCCAGTAGTGGGGGACTCCCAAATCAGCCCCAGCATTTT.

This chain uses TRBV30 with TRBJ2-6, with D maybe TRBD1 (6 bases). Trimming removed 3 bases from V and 0 bases from J, with 12 bases in between. CDR3 length: 16 amino acids. CDR1 is GTSNPN and CDR2 is SVGIG in the germline V gene (reference sequence). CDR3 in DNA: TGTGCCTGGAGCGGACAGCGGCCCTCTGGGGCCAACGTCCTGACTTTC. Translating gives CAWSGQRPSGANVLTF.

The rearrangement uses TRBV5-4 and TRBJ1-2; D is unclear. Trimming left V 0 bases short and J 7 bases short, with 7 bases between. Germline CDR1 SGHNT, CDR2 YYREEE (reference sequence). This CDR3 is 12 amino acids long. CDR3 in amino acids: CASSLEIGGYTF. CDR3 in DNA: TGTGCCAGCAGCTTGGAAATAGGTGGCTACACCTTC.

The chain is built from TRBV2 and TRBJ2-2; no clear D gene. Trimming removed 3 bases from V and 5 bases from J, with 7 bases in between. Germline assignment: CDR1 SNHLY and CDR2 FYNNEI. The CDR3 covers 13 residues. The CDR3: CASSEFFTGELFF. In DNA form, the CDR3 reads TGTGCCAGCAGTGAGTTTTTTACCGGGGAGCTGTTTTTT.

J is TRBJ2-2 and V is TRBV4-3; D gene ambiguous. The CDR3 loop spans 16 amino acids. V was shortened by 4 bases and J by 2 bases, with 14 bases between the two germline ends. Germline V gives CDR1 LGHNA, CDR2 YSLEER. CDR3 residues: CASSLSGAQNTGELFF. Here the CDR3 DNA reads TGCGCCAGCAGCCTAAGTGGAGCCCAAAACACCGGGGAGCTGTTTTTT.

This clone was observed a handful of times. The chain combines TRBV29-1 with TRBJ2-1, with 7 bases that match TRBD2. Germline lookup yields CDR1 SQVTM and CDR2 ANQGSEA. The CDR3 spans 18 residues. V was clipped by 4 bases and J by 0 bases; unmatched bases: 15. CDR3 amino acids: CSVGRGGSTVSSYNEQFF. The CDR3 DNA is TGCAGCGTTGGGAGGGGCGGGAGTACCGTTAGCTCCTACAATGAGCAGTTCTTC.

The rearrangement uses TRBV30 and TRBJ2-7; no clear D gene. Trimming removed 3 bases from V and 0 bases from J, with 18 bases in between. The V gene's germline CDR1 is GTSNPN and CDR2 SVGIG (reference sequence). The CDR3 has 16 residues. In nucleotides, the CDR3 is TGTGCCTGGAGGAGGCCGAGACTTGCCGACTCCTACGAGCAGTACTTC. Amino acids: CAWRRPRLADSYEQYF.

V is TRBV5-4 and J is TRBJ1-4, with a tentative D call TRBD1 (6 bases). Trimming stripped 4 bases from V and 7 bases from J, with 11 bases between. Germline V CDR1 and CDR2: SGHNT, YYREEE (reference sequence). The CDR3 sequence is 13 residues long. CDR3 sequence reads: CASSPGGGEKLFF. CDR3 bases: TGTGCCAGCAGCCCCGGGGGCGGTGAAAAACTGTTTTTT.

The chain couples TRBV4-1 to TRBJ1-1; 7 nucleotides match TRBD1. The CDR3 totals 20 residues. The germline V gene encodes CDR1 MGHRA and CDR2 YSYEKL. V lost 4 bases, J lost 1 base, and 21 bases stayed unmatched. The CDR3 protein is CASSPAPPGQVNLGNTEAFF. The CDR3 bases are TGCGCCAGCAGCCCGGCCCCCCCAGGACAGGTCAACCTAGGGAACACTGAAGCTTTCTTT.

The V call is TRBV7-9, the J call TRBJ1-2; D is unresolved. V was trimmed by 4 bases and J by 7 bases, leaving 16 bases between them. In germline, CDR1 is SEHNR, CDR2 FQNEAQ (reference sequence). This CDR3 is 14 amino acids long. The CDR3 spells CASSSPKTSRGYTF. The CDR3 bases are TGTGCCAGCAGCTCCCCAAAGACGAGTCGTGGCTACACCTTC.

V gene TRBV18 combines with J gene TRBJ2-5, with 7 bases aligning to TRBD1. V lost 2 bases to trimming and J lost 4 bases; unmatched junction nucleotides: 7. CDR1 is KGHSH, CDR2 LQKENI, per germline. CDR3 length equals 15 residues. CDR3 DNA sequence: TGTGCCAGCTCACCAACAGACAGGGTGGGAGAGACCCAGTACTTC. This encodes CASSPTDRVGETQYF. Full variable domain (remainder filled in from reference TRBV18 and TRBJ2-5): NAGVMQNPRHLVRRRGQEARLRCSPMKGHSHVYWYRQLPEEGLKFMVYLQKENIIDESGMPKERFSAEFPKEGPSILRIQQVVRGDSAAYFCASSPTDRVGETQYFGPGTRLLVL.

This sequence joins TRBV2 and TRBJ2-6; D is possibly TRBD1 (6 bases). This CDR3 is built from 16 residues. CDR1 SNHLY and CDR2 FYNNEI come from the germline V gene. V was cut by 1 base and J by 2 bases, with 9 bases left in between. The CDR3 bases are TGTGCCAGCAGTGAAGGGTCAGGGGCTGGGGCCAACGTCCTGACTTTC. It yields the protein CASSEGSGAGANVLTF.

Only a few counts were recorded for this clone. This rearrangement joins TRBV30 to TRBJ1-1; D is ambiguous. Trimming removed 2 bases at V and 5 bases at J, with 12 bases between. Per germline, CDR1 GTSNPN and CDR2 SVGIG (reference sequence). The CDR3 extends over 13 amino acids. The CDR3 reads CAWSRSGGTEAFF. DNA for the CDR3: TGTGCCTGGAGTCGCTCGGGAGGAACTGAAGCTTTCTTT.

For this clone: Distinct nucleotide sequences in the sample also encode this CDR3. V gene TRBV29-1 combines with J gene TRBJ2-3; 13 nucleotides match TRBD2. Germline trimming cut 6 bases from V and 2 bases from J; bases unmatched to any gene: 2. CDR1 SQVTM and CDR2 ANQGSEA come from the germline V gene. The CDR3 contains 14 residues. The CDR3 here is CSVGLAGLTDTQYF. The DNA of the CDR3 is TGCAGCGTGGGACTAGCGGGACTCACAGATACGCAGTATTTT.

This chain links TRBV29-1 with TRBJ2-3, with TRBD2 identical over 11 bases. The CDR3 is 15 residues long. Germline CDR1 SQVTM, CDR2 ANQGSEA. Germline trimming cut 7 bases from V and 3 bases from J; bases unmatched to any gene: 9. CDR3 protein: CSEVGLAEKTDTQYF. CDR3 DNA sequence: TGCAGCGAGGTGGGACTAGCGGAGAAGACAGATACGCAGTATTTT.

The chain links TRBV29-1 to TRBJ1-2, with 9 positions matching TRBD1. With 2 bases clipped from V and 7 bases from J, the junction kept 2 bases outside the gene matches. CDR3 size: 12 residues. The germline V gene encodes CDR1 SQVTM and CDR2 ANQGSEA. CDR3 residues: CSVEQQGAGYTF. The CDR3 DNA is TGCAGCGTTGAACAACAGGGGGCTGGCTACACCTTC. The full variable domain, completed using reference TRBV29-1 and TRBJ1-2, is SAVISQKPSRDICQRGTSLTIQCQVDSQVTMMFWYRQQPGQSLTLIATANQGSEATYESGFVIDKFPISRPNLTFSTLTVSNMSPEDSSIYLCSVEQQGAGYTFGSGTRLTVV.

The chain joins TRBV5-4 to TRBJ2-1; the D is unclear. Germline CDR1 SGHNT, CDR2 YYREEE (reference sequence). This CDR3 is 13 amino acids long. V was trimmed by 7 bases and J by 8 bases, leaving 16 bases between them. The chain's CDR3 is CASQRIIGDEQFF. CDR3 in DNA: TGTGCCAGCCAACGTATCATTGGCGATGAGCAGTTCTTC.